The rows below give T cell receptor beta chains drawn from one sample of a study of blood T cell repertoires in COVID-19. The method was immunoSEQ multiplex PCR; TCRdb's version includes in-frame clones alone and lacks a portion of them. The sample lists 200,000 to 300,000 clones; 82% were seen once. Input material: peripheral blood. These TCRs come from a woman aged 60-75 years with active or convalescent COVID-19. Both conserved end residues are part of each CDR3. D genes are given only for firm matches. Rows give clone size only sometimes, using once, few, many, or a class for an expanded clone.

TRBD2	16	.	TRBJ2-5	TRBV13	CASSPPTSGGPETQYF	TGTGCCAGCAGCCCGCCGACTAGCGGGGGGCCTGAGACCCAGTACTTC
.	16	.	TRBJ1-5	TRBV7-9	CASSSRDSLGNQPQHF	TGTGCCAGCAGCTCCCGGGACTCCCTGGGCAATCAGCCCCAGCATTTT
TRBD1	14	once	TRBJ1-5	TRBV6-6	CASSSGTVSQPQHF	TGTGCCAGCAGTTCAGGGACAGTGAGTCAGCCCCAGCATTTT
.	13	.	TRBJ1-6	TRBV3-1/TRBV3-2	CASSQYYNSPLHF	TGTGCCAGCAGCCAGTACTATAATTCACCCCTCCACTTT
.	13	.	TRBJ2-2	TRBV7-9	CASTPGGTGELFF	TGTGCCAGCACGCCAGGAGGCACCGGGGAGCTGTTTTTT
.	15	.	TRBJ1-5	TRBV7-2	CASSLDRASNQPQHF	TGTGCCAGCAGCTTAGACAGGGCGAGCAATCAGCCCCAGCATTTT
.	14	.	TRBJ1-5	TRBV11-2	CASSLNNLNQPQHF	TGTGCCAGCAGCTTAAACAATTTGAATCAGCCCCAGCATTTT
.	12	.	TRBJ2-7	TRBV5-4	CASSFFPREQYF	TGTGCCAGCAGCTTTTTTCCACGGGAGCAGTACTTC
.	13	.	TRBJ1-2	TRBV6-5	CASSESGVYGYTF	TGTGCCAGCAGCGAGTCGGGGGTTTATGGCTACACCTTC
TRBD1	15	once	TRBJ1-1	TRBV19	CASSQDRGEDTEAFF	TGTGCCAGTAGTCAGGACAGGGGAGAAGACACTGAAGCTTTCTTT
.	14	.	TRBJ2-7	TRBV9	CASSVQGTPYEQYF	TGTGCCAGCAGCGTACAGGGGACCCCCTACGAGCAGTACTTC
.	15	.	TRBJ1-1	TRBV5-1	CASSDSTVPGTEAFF	TGCGCCAGCAGTGACTCGACAGTTCCAGGCACTGAAGCTTTCTTT
.	12	.	TRBJ1-2	TRBV12-3/TRBV12-4	CASTMGHGGYTF	TGTGCCAGCACCATGGGACATGGGGGCTACACCTTC
.	15	.	TRBJ2-1	TRBV7-9	CASSLVGGGGNEQFF	TGTGCCAGCAGCTTAGTGGGGGGAGGGGGCAATGAGCAGTTCTTC
.	13	.	TRBJ1-6	TRBV9	CASSRGGNSPLHF	TGTGCCAGCAGCCGAGGTGGGAATTCACCCCTCCACTTT
TRBD1	17	.	TRBJ2-7	TRBV4-1	CASSQGRSTGGSYEQYF	TGCGCCAGCAGCCAAGGGCGCAGCACAGGGGGCTCCTACGAGCAGTACTTC
.	12	.	TRBJ1-3	TRBV3-1/TRBV3-2	CASSQYVNTIYF	TGTGCCAGCAGCCAATATGTGAACACCATATATTTT
.	14	.	TRBJ1-3	TRBV28	CASSLGRGSTTIYF	TGTGCCAGCAGTTTAGGCAGAGGGTCTACCACCATATATTTT
.	13	.	TRBJ1-6	TRBV12-3/TRBV12-4	CASRDIFNSPLHF	TGTGCCAGCAGAGACATATTTAATTCACCCCTCCACTTT
TRBD1	19	.	TRBJ1-2	TRBV12-5	CASGLVRPGTGRGNYGYTF	TGTGCTAGTGGTTTGGTCAGACCCGGGACAGGGCGGGGGAACTATGGCTACACCTTC
.	14	.	TRBJ2-7	TRBV6-4	CASSGAGQSAEQYF	TGTGCCAGCAGTGGGGCAGGGCAGAGCGCCGAGCAGTACTTC
.	13	.	TRBJ2-2	TRBV12-3/TRBV12-4	CASSRHWAGELFF	TGTGCCAGCAGTCGACATTGGGCCGGGGAGCTGTTTTTT
.	14	.	TRBJ1-1	TRBV29-1	CSVNSAPRNTEAFF	TGCAGCGTTAATAGTGCCCCCCGGAACACTGAAGCTTTCTTT
TRBD1	18	.	TRBJ1-2	TRBV7-9	CASSTKSGTGLRSYGYTF	TGTGCCAGCAGCACAAAATCCGGGACAGGACTCCGGTCCTATGGCTACACCTTC
.	16	.	TRBJ1-6	TRBV25-1	CASSESKGASNSPLHF	TGTGCCAGCAGTGAATCTAAAGGGGCGTCTAATTCACCCCTCCACTTT
.	13	.	TRBJ1-2	TRBV7-9	CASSSRDIHGYTF	TGTGCCAGCAGCTCTAGGGACATCCATGGCTACACCTTC
.	14	.	TRBJ1-1	TRBV27	CASGKRQENTEAFF	TGTGCCAGCGGAAAACGACAGGAGAACACTGAAGCTTTCTTT
.	14	.	TRBJ1-2	TRBV5-1	CASSSQGARYGYTF	TGCGCCAGCAGCTCACAGGGAGCCAGGTATGGCTACACCTTC
.	13	.	TRBJ1-2	TRBV7-9	CASSLRQVSGYTF	TGTGCCAGCAGCTTGAGACAGGTTTCCGGCTACACCTTC
TRBD1	17	.	TRBJ2-3	TRBV15	CATSTGAGTGVKDTQYF	TGTGCCACCAGCACAGGAGCGGGGACAGGGGTGAAAGATACGCAGTATTTT
TRBD2	16	.	TRBJ2-1	TRBV5-1	CASSLDAGGPVDEQFF	TGCGCCAGCAGCTTGGACGCGGGGGGGCCGGTGGATGAGCAGTTCTTC
TRBD1	13	.	TRBJ1-2	TRBV18	CASSPDRGYGYTF	TGTGCCAGCTCACCAGACAGGGGGTATGGCTACACCTTC
.	10	.	TRBJ2-7	TRBV2	CASSAYEQYF	TGTGCCAGCAGCGCCTACGAGCAGTACTTC
.	15	.	TRBJ1-1	TRBV7-8	CASSLEGLPNTEAFF	TGTGCCAGCAGCTTAGAGGGACTCCCGAACACTGAAGCTTTCTTT
TRBD1	15	.	TRBJ1-5	TRBV6-2/TRBV6-3	CASSYRGTANQPQHF	TGTGCCAGCAGTTACCGAGGGACAGCCAATCAGCCCCAGCATTTT
.	12	once	TRBJ1-1	TRBV6-5	CASSRGATEAFF	TGTGCCAGCAGCCGGGGGGCCACTGAAGCTTTCTTT
.	15	.	TRBJ1-6	TRBV5-1	CASSTGGGGNSPLHF	TGCGCCAGCAGCACCGGGGGGGGCGGTAATTCACCCCTCCACTTT
.	11	.	TRBJ2-1	TRBV20-1	CSARDQYEQFF	TGCAGTGCTAGAGATCAGTATGAGCAGTTCTTC
TRBD1	13	.	TRBJ1-2	TRBV7-8	CASSKDRSYGYTF	TGTGCCAGCAGCAAGGACAGGTCCTATGGCTACACCTTC
.	15	.	TRBJ2-2	TRBV11-2	CASSPLSSGTGELFF	TGTGCCAGCAGCCCCTTGAGTAGCGGTACCGGGGAGCTGTTTTTT
.	14	.	TRBJ1-2	TRBV30	CAWSGDSRQHGYTF	TGTGCCTGGAGTGGGGACTCCCGTCAGCATGGCTACACCTTC
TRBD1	14	.	TRBJ1-3	TRBV2	CASRTGVGTNTIYF	TGTGCCAGCAGGACAGGGGTGGGGACAAACACCATATATTTT
.	18	.	TRBJ1-6	TRBV4-3	CASSQDRNFGPDNSPLHF	TGCGCCAGCAGCCAAGATCGAAACTTCGGTCCCGATAATTCACCCCTCCACTTT
TRBD1	15	.	TRBJ1-3	TRBV18	CASSPTGFSGNTIYF	TGTGCCAGCTCACCGACAGGGTTCTCCGGAAACACCATATATTTT
.	11	.	TRBJ2-2	TRBV20-1	CSARNTGELFF	TGCAGTGCCCGGAACACCGGGGAGCTGTTTTTT
TRBD1	15	.	TRBJ2-5	TRBV5-1	CASSRQGAPQETQYF	TGCGCCAGCAGCAGACAGGGGGCGCCCCAAGAGACCCAGTACTTC